One sample yielded the 7 T cell receptor beta chains listed below, sequenced in a study of technical replicates of blood from a few donors. Assay used: immunoSEQ multiplex PCR; TCRdb lists only in-frame clones, some missing. This table has some 17,000 clones, roughly 84% appearing once. Material for sequencing was PBMCs. The receptors were gathered from a human donor in good health.

CDR3 sequence: CAWSLGGRNGINGYTF. DNA for the CDR3: TGTGCCTGGAGCTTAGGGGGAAGAAACGGGATTAATGGCTACACCTTC. The chain links TRBV30 to TRBJ1-2, with a tentative D call TRBD1 (6 bases). This CDR3 has 16 residues. Trimming shortened V by 3 bases and J by 6 bases, and 23 bases separated the two germline ends. CDR1 and CDR2 (germline): GTSNPN, SVGIG (reference sequence).

This chain joins TRBV19 and TRBJ1-4; 7 bases are a match to TRBD1. With 6 bases clipped from V and 2 bases from J, the junction kept 3 bases outside the gene matches. CDR1 and CDR2 (germline): LNHDA, SQIVND (reference sequence). This CDR3 has 14 residues. CDR3: CASSLQGTNEKLFF. As DNA, the CDR3 is TGTGCCAGTAGCCTACAGGGGACTAATGAAAAACTGTTTTTT.

This chain joins TRBV5-8 and TRBJ2-1; no definite D call. The ends were cut back, 5 bases at V and 4 bases at J, with 7 bases in the middle. From germline, CDR1 is SGHTS and CDR2 YDEGEE. The CDR3 sequence is 12 residues long. CDR3 amino acids: CASSSQYNEQFF. In DNA form, the CDR3 reads TGTGCCAGCAGTTCCCAGTACAATGAGCAGTTCTTC.

This clone appeared once. The chain carries TRBV19 and TRBJ1-4; D might be TRBD1 (6 bases). In germline, CDR1 is LNHDA, CDR2 SQIVND (reference sequence). The length of the CDR3 is 14 residues. The V end was cut by 6 bases, the J end by 7 bases, with 15 bases between. Written as DNA, the CDR3 is TGTGCCAGTAGCGAACAGGGTTCAGGTGAAAAACTGTTTTTT. Translated: CASSEQGSGEKLFF.

The chain uses TRBV7-2 and TRBJ2-2; TRBD2 matches at 7 bases. There are 15 residues in the CDR3. V shed 2 bases and J 7 bases; nucleotides not matched to a gene: 7. Germline V lookup: CDR1 SGHTA, CDR2 FQGNSA. CDR3 sequence: CASSLQREPGGELFF. For the CDR3, the DNA is TGTGCCAGCAGCTTACAGCGGGAACCGGGCGGGGAGCTGTTTTTT.

The rearrangement uses TRBV2 and TRBJ2-4, with TRBD1 as a possible D gene (6 bases). There are 15 residues in the CDR3. Germline CDR1 is SNHLY and CDR2 is FYNNEI. The V and J ends lost 5 bases and 6 bases respectively, with 17 bases between them. The CDR3 reads CASSLWGQGTNIQYF. The CDR3 DNA is TGTGCCAGCAGTCTATGGGGACAAGGAACAAACATTCAGTACTTC. Variable domain in full (rest from reference TRBV2 and TRBJ2-4): EPEVTQTPSHQVTQMGQEVILRCVPISNHLYFYWYRQILGQKVEFLVSFYNNEISEKSEIFDDQFSVERPDGSNFTLKIRSTKLEDSAMYFCASSLWGQGTNIQYFGAGTRLSVL.

The chain uses TRBV21-1 and TRBJ2-1; the table's D call TRBD2 went unverified against the DNA. TRBV21-1 is given as a pseudogene. This CDR3 has 13 residues. The CDR3 reads CASSDSGSGEQFF. The CDR3 DNA is TGTGCCAGCAGCGATAGCGGGAGCGGTGAGCAGTTCTTC.